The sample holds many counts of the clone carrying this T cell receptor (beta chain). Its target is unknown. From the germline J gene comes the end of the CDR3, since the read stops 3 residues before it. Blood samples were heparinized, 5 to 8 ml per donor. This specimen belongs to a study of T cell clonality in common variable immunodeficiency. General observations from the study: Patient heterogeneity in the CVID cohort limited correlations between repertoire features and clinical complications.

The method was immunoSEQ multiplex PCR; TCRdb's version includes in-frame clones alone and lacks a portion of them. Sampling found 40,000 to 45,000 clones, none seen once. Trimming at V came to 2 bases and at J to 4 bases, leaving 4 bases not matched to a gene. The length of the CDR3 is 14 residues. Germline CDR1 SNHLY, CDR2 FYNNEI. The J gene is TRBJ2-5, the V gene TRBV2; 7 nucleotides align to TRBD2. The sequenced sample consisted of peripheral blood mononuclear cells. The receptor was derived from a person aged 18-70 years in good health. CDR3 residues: CASSESGRGETQYF. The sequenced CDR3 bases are TGTGCCAGCAGTGAATCAGGGAGGGGAGAGACC.